This TCR beta chain was documented in a study of CD8+CD57+ T cells in acquired aplastic anemia listed by TCRdb under 2018. As for the study more broadly: A mean of about 3.2 ug of DNA, ranging from roughly 0.2 to 30 ug, was extracted from sorted CD4+ and CD8+ cells. For healthy donor samples, the average read count was around 10 million for CD4+ cells and 11 million to 14 million for CD8+ cells. What the work shows at the level of the full study, not this receptor alone: No significant difference in CD8+ Simpson's diversity was found between patients and healthy controls (P=0.060). Around 28 CD8+ CDR3 sequences were found to be shared between patients and controls, but these sequences appeared to be highly expressed in patients and within the immunodominant clones of the patients.

TCR repertoires of sorted CD4+ and CD8+ blood T cells from severe aplastic anemia patients and healthy subjects were deep-sequenced in the study. Ficoll-Paque density gradient centrifugation was used to isolate peripheral blood mononuclear cells. Before DNA extraction, CD4+ and CD8+ T cells were sorted with FACS or magnetic beads. Genomic DNA served as template for TCR beta VDJ combination and CDR3 sequence profiling. An Illumina HiSeq 2000 was the platform used for TCR repertoire sequencing. As for how the authors treated the data: TRBV/TRBJ rearrangement plots, CDR3 size and DJ length profiles, and Simpson's diversity index were used to evaluate the repertoires. Whichever DNA sequence was most abundant in the deep sequencing data was defined as the immunodominant clone. CDR3 amino acid sequences were screened for sharing across subjects and compared with published repertoires and the VDJdb database. TCRdb trimmed the raw reads at Q25, called clones with MiXCR and kept productive beta chains. Identical CDR3 protein sequences are pooled into one entry, listed with their most common genes and DNA. The V and J calls and clone size are TCRdb's, not the authors'. Here the sample has about 160,000 distinct CDR3 sequences; roughly 48% occur a single time. Jointly, the top ten make up approximately 1% of the sample.

Regarding this clonotype: Which antigen it targets is not known. Base-call qualities are not available, and no considerably larger clone is one nucleotide away.

The CDR3 holds 17 amino acids from the cysteine to the phenylalanine. Only CDR3 DNA remains: 51 bases, in frame from the first base. The germline V gene (reference sequence) provides CDR1 LNHNV and CDR2 YYDKDF. Trimming leaves V shorter by 5 bases and J shorter by 0 bases, with the junction holding 9 bases beyond the gene matches. This receptor was obtained from a human donor in good health. The source material was sorted CD4+, CD8+, or CD8+CD57+ T cells (not recorded which) from PBMCs. The V and J genes are TRBV15 and TRBJ2-2, with 7 central nucleotides matching TRBD1. The encoded CDR3 is CATSGTRGQTNTGELFF. The DNA reads as follows: TGTGCCACCAGCGGAACCCGGGGACAGACGAACACCGGGGAGCTGTTTTTT.